This is a list of T cell receptor beta chains from one sample in a study of control samples from healthy donors and cancer patients. Some clones are missing from TCRdb's copy, which holds only in-frame ones; the method was immunoSEQ multiplex PCR. The sample consists of 15,000 to 20,000 clones, about 86% of them appearing once. What was sequenced was PBMCs. The source of these receptors is a woman aged 70-85 years with colorectal cancer. Each CDR3 is given with its conserved first and last residue. A D gene is named only where the DNA matches it firmly. Clone size is given for some rows only: seen once, a few or many times, or a class if the clone is expanded.

d_gene: NA
len: 13
v_gene: TRBV2
abundance: NA
j_gene: TRBJ2-3
CDR3aa: CASRGSSTDTQYF
CDR3nt: TGTGCCAGCAGGGGCAGTAGCACAGATACGCAGTATTTT

d_gene: NA
len: 12
v_gene: TRBV6-6
abundance: NA
j_gene: TRBJ1-4
CDR3aa: CASRATNEKLFF
CDR3nt: TGTGCCAGCCGAGCGACTAATGAAAAACTGTTTTTT

d_gene: NA
len: 13
v_gene: TRBV12-3/TRBV12-4
abundance: NA
j_gene: TRBJ2-1
CDR3aa: CASRLNGRNEQFF
CDR3nt: TGTGCCAGCCGATTAAACGGAAGAAATGAGCAGTTCTTC

d_gene: TRBD1
len: 16
v_gene: TRBV19
abundance: NA
j_gene: TRBJ2-7
CDR3aa: CASSQTGALHNYEQYF
CDR3nt: TGTGCCAGTAGCCAGACAGGGGCCCTACACAACTACGAGCAGTACTTC

d_gene: TRBD2
len: 16
v_gene: TRBV7-2
abundance: NA
j_gene: TRBJ2-1
CDR3aa: CASSLTAGGNPNEQFF
CDR3nt: TGTGCCAGCAGCTTAACCGCGGGGGGGAACCCTAATGAGCAGTTCTTC

d_gene: NA
len: 10
v_gene: TRBV10-1
abundance: NA
j_gene: TRBJ2-7
CDR3aa: CASSEGEQYF
CDR3nt: TGCGCCAGCAGTGAGGGTGAGCAGTACTTC

d_gene: NA
len: 12
v_gene: TRBV3-1/TRBV3-2
abundance: NA
j_gene: TRBJ2-2
CDR3aa: CASSRWAGELFF
CDR3nt: TGTGCCAGCAGCAGGTGGGCCGGGGAGCTGTTTTTT

d_gene: NA
len: 16
v_gene: TRBV7-6
abundance: NA
j_gene: TRBJ2-7
CDR3aa: CASSPWDPKAHYEQYF
CDR3nt: TGTGCCAGCAGCCCCTGGGACCCGAAAGCTCACTACGAGCAGTACTTC

d_gene: TRBD1
len: 14
v_gene: TRBV5-4
abundance: NA
j_gene: TRBJ2-3
CDR3aa: CASSLVGGADTQYF
CDR3nt: TGTGCCAGCAGCTTGGTAGGGGGCGCAGATACGCAGTATTTT

d_gene: NA
len: 13
v_gene: TRBV12-3/TRBV12-4
abundance: NA
j_gene: TRBJ1-4
CDR3aa: CASSFRVGEKLFF
CDR3nt: TGTGCCAGCAGTTTCAGGGTCGGTGAAAAACTGTTTTTT

d_gene: TRBD1
len: 15
v_gene: TRBV2
abundance: NA
j_gene: TRBJ2-3
CDR3aa: CASRSRDRATDTQYF
CDR3nt: TGTGCCAGCAGGAGCCGGGACAGGGCCACAGATACGCAGTATTTT

d_gene: NA
len: 16
v_gene: TRBV5-4
abundance: NA
j_gene: TRBJ1-2
CDR3aa: CASSLGSSLTGYGYTF
CDR3nt: TGTGCCAGCAGCTTGGGTTCCTCTTTGACCGGGTATGGCTACACCTTC

d_gene: NA
len: 12
v_gene: TRBV7-2
abundance: NA
j_gene: TRBJ2-3
CDR3aa: CASSLGRIAQYF
CDR3nt: TGTGCCAGCAGCTTAGGCCGGATCGCGCAGTATTTT

d_gene: TRBD1
len: 16
v_gene: TRBV24-1
abundance: NA
j_gene: TRBJ2-7
CDR3aa: CATSDLGRQGENEQYF
CDR3nt: TGTGCCACCAGTGATTTAGGACGGCAGGGGGAGAACGAGCAGTACTTC

d_gene: NA
len: 13
v_gene: TRBV28
abundance: once
j_gene: TRBJ2-7
CDR3aa: CASSLGNNYEQYF
CDR3nt: TGTGCCAGCAGTTTGGGCAATAACTACGAGCAGTACTTC

d_gene: NA
len: 17
v_gene: TRBV19
abundance: NA
j_gene: TRBJ2-6
CDR3aa: CASSIGQGSSGANVLTF
CDR3nt: TGTGCCAGTAGTATTGGGCAGGGCAGCTCTGGGGCCAACGTCCTGACTTTC

d_gene: NA
len: 14
v_gene: TRBV15
abundance: NA
j_gene: TRBJ2-1
CDR3aa: CATSRYLQDNEQFF
CDR3nt: TGTGCCACCAGCAGATACCTACAGGACAATGAGCAGTTCTTC

d_gene: TRBD2
len: 13
v_gene: TRBV12-3/TRBV12-4
abundance: few
j_gene: TRBJ2-2
CDR3aa: CASGLAGNGELFF
CDR3nt: TGTGCCAGTGGACTAGCGGGGAACGGGGAGCTGTTTTTT

d_gene: NA
len: 14
v_gene: TRBV3-1/TRBV3-2
abundance: NA
j_gene: TRBJ1-1
CDR3aa: CASSGGGLNTEAFF
CDR3nt: TGTGCCAGCAGCGGGGGGGGCCTGAACACTGAAGCTTTCTTT

d_gene: NA
len: 15
v_gene: TRBV7-9
abundance: NA
j_gene: TRBJ1-2
CDR3aa: CASSQTTGRNYGYTF
CDR3nt: TGTGCCAGCAGCCAAACAACCGGGAGAAACTATGGCTACACCTTC

d_gene: TRBD2
len: 17
v_gene: TRBV19
abundance: NA
j_gene: TRBJ2-7
CDR3aa: CASSTITSGQRSYEQYF
CDR3nt: TGTGCCAGTAGTACGATAACTAGCGGCCAAAGATCCTACGAGCAGTACTTC

d_gene: NA
len: 16
v_gene: TRBV11-2
abundance: NA
j_gene: TRBJ2-3
CDR3aa: CASSLDRQGGTDTQYF
CDR3nt: TGTGCCAGCAGCTTAGATCGGCAGGGCGGCACAGATACGCAGTATTTT

d_gene: NA
len: 15
v_gene: TRBV30
abundance: NA
j_gene: TRBJ1-5
CDR3aa: CAWSRPGYSNQPQHF
CDR3nt: TGTGCCTGGAGTAGACCCGGGTATAGCAATCAGCCCCAGCATTTT

d_gene: NA
len: 13
v_gene: TRBV6-5
abundance: NA
j_gene: TRBJ1-2
CDR3aa: CASTNGLLGGYTF
CDR3nt: TGTGCCAGCACCAACGGATTACTGGGGGGCTACACCTTC

d_gene: NA
len: 14
v_gene: TRBV30
abundance: NA
j_gene: TRBJ1-4
CDR3aa: CAWSVTGYHEKLFF
CDR3nt: TGTGCCTGGAGTGTAACAGGGTATCACGAAAAACTGTTTTTT

d_gene: TRBD1
len: 19
v_gene: TRBV24-1
abundance: once
j_gene: TRBJ1-6
CDR3aa: CATSETPGRDRPYNSPLHF
CDR3nt: TGTGCCACCAGTGAAACCCCAGGCCGGGACAGGCCCTATAATTCACCCCTCCACTTT

d_gene: TRBD1
len: 13
v_gene: TRBV18
abundance: NA
j_gene: TRBJ1-1
CDR3aa: CASSLGTGPEAFF
CDR3nt: TGTGCCAGCTCACTCGGGACAGGCCCTGAAGCTTTCTTT

d_gene: NA
len: 15
v_gene: TRBV19
abundance: NA
j_gene: TRBJ1-5
CDR3aa: CASTKDSDGNQPQHF
CDR3nt: TGTGCCAGTACCAAGGACAGTGACGGCAATCAGCCCCAGCATTTT

d_gene: TRBD2
len: 16
v_gene: TRBV6-5
abundance: NA
j_gene: TRBJ2-3
CDR3aa: CASSYSASGRSNTQYF
CDR3nt: TGTGCCAGCAGTTACTCGGCTAGCGGGAGGTCGAATACGCAGTATTTT

d_gene: NA
len: 12
v_gene: TRBV11-3
abundance: NA
j_gene: TRBJ2-2
CDR3aa: CASSRRDGELFF
CDR3nt: TGTGCCAGCAGCCGCAGGGACGGGGAGCTGTTTTTT

d_gene: TRBD1
len: 14
v_gene: TRBV6-6
abundance: few
j_gene: TRBJ1-6
CDR3aa: CASSTGQGGSPLHF
CDR3nt: TGTGCCAGCAGTACGGGACAGGGCGGCTCACCCCTCCACTTT

d_gene: NA
len: 11
v_gene: TRBV4-1
abundance: NA
j_gene: TRBJ1-2
CDR3aa: CASSQNYGYTF
CDR3nt: TGCGCCAGCAGCCAGAACTATGGCTACACCTTC

d_gene: TRBD2
len: 14
v_gene: TRBV30
abundance: NA
j_gene: TRBJ2-7
CDR3aa: CAWSWTSGSYEQYF
CDR3nt: TGTGCCTGGAGTTGGACTAGCGGGAGCTACGAGCAGTACTTC

d_gene: TRBD2
len: 15
v_gene: TRBV30
abundance: NA
j_gene: TRBJ2-5
CDR3aa: CAWSGTSVWQETQYF
CDR3nt: TGTGCCTGGAGTGGGACTAGCGTGTGGCAAGAGACCCAGTACTTC

d_gene: TRBD1
len: 15
v_gene: TRBV6-2/TRBV6-3
abundance: NA
j_gene: TRBJ1-5
CDR3aa: CASSPPGTDNQPQHF
CDR3nt: TGTGCCAGCAGCCCTCCCGGGACAGATAATCAGCCCCAGCATTTT

d_gene: TRBD2
len: 17
v_gene: TRBV5-1
abundance: NA
j_gene: TRBJ2-7
CDR3aa: CASRQAGGPSLTYEQYF
CDR3nt: TGCGCCAGCAGGCAAGCGGGAGGGCCCTCCTTAACCTACGAGCAGTACTTC

d_gene: TRBD1
len: 12
v_gene: TRBV5-6
abundance: NA
j_gene: TRBJ2-7
CDR3aa: CASSYRGREQYF
CDR3nt: TGTGCCAGCAGCTACAGGGGTCGCGAGCAGTACTTC

d_gene: TRBD2
len: 15
v_gene: TRBV4-1
abundance: once
j_gene: TRBJ2-5
CDR3aa: CASSYSGSSRETQYF
CDR3nt: TGCGCCAGCAGCTACAGCGGGAGTAGTCGGGAGACCCAGTACTTC

d_gene: TRBD1
len: 20
v_gene: TRBV4-3
abundance: once
j_gene: TRBJ1-3
CDR3aa: CASSQGGQVRGKVSGNTIYF
CDR3nt: TGCGCCAGCAGCCAAGGTGGACAGGTCAGGGGGAAAGTCTCTGGAAACACCATATATTTT

d_gene: NA
len: 14
v_gene: TRBV5-6
abundance: NA
j_gene: TRBJ1-5
CDR3aa: CASSTGRNNQPQHF
CDR3nt: TGTGCCAGCAGCACCGGACGGAACAATCAGCCCCAGCATTTT

d_gene: NA
len: 15
v_gene: TRBV7-2
abundance: NA
j_gene: TRBJ1-5
CDR3aa: CASSLGGSGNQPQHF
CDR3nt: TGTGCCAGCAGCTTAGGGGGGTCGGGCAATCAGCCCCAGCATTTT

d_gene: NA
len: 13
v_gene: TRBV3-1/TRBV3-2
abundance: once
j_gene: TRBJ1-2
CDR3aa: CASSQVNRGGYTF
CDR3nt: TGTGCCAGCAGCCAAGTTAACCGGGGAGGCTACACCTTC

d_gene: NA
len: 15
v_gene: TRBV30
abundance: NA
j_gene: TRBJ2-6
CDR3aa: CAWSVPVSGANVLTF
CDR3nt: TGTGCCTGGAGTGTACCTGTTTCTGGGGCCAACGTCCTGACTTTC

d_gene: NA
len: 14
v_gene: TRBV11-2
abundance: NA
j_gene: TRBJ2-5
CDR3aa: CASSPRQGGETQYF
CDR3nt: TGTGCCAGCAGCCCTCGACAGGGAGGAGAGACCCAGTACTTC

d_gene: NA
len: 13
v_gene: TRBV9
abundance: NA
j_gene: TRBJ2-7
CDR3aa: CASSTGSGDEQYF
CDR3nt: TGTGCCAGCAGCACAGGGTCTGGCGACGAGCAGTACTTC

d_gene: TRBD1
len: 15
v_gene: TRBV7-6
abundance: few
j_gene: TRBJ1-5
CDR3aa: CASSPGGQGSQPQHF
CDR3nt: TGTGCCAGCAGCCCCGGTGGACAGGGGTCTCAGCCCCAGCATTTT

d_gene: TRBD1
len: 16
v_gene: TRBV4-1
abundance: NA
j_gene: TRBJ2-7
CDR3aa: CASSQEGQGGSYEQYF
CDR3nt: TGCGCCAGCAGCCAAGAGGGACAGGGGGGCTCCTACGAGCAGTACTTC

d_gene: NA
len: 14
v_gene: TRBV5-1
abundance: NA
j_gene: TRBJ2-7
CDR3aa: CASSLTRGYYEQYF
CDR3nt: TGCGCCAGCAGCTTAACGCGAGGTTACTACGAGCAGTACTTC

d_gene: NA
len: 14
v_gene: TRBV2
abundance: NA
j_gene: TRBJ2-3
CDR3aa: CASSGTASTDTQYF
CDR3nt: TGTGCCAGCAGTGGTACCGCTAGCACAGATACGCAGTATTTT